This T cell receptor (beta chain) was identified during a study of a mutant IDH1 vaccine in newly diagnosed glioma. Time point denoted: week 47, end of study. Doses of 300 ug of mutant IDH1 20-mer peptide were given with topical imiquimod. This clone was seen a few times. Its matching antigen is unknown. The assay was immunoSEQ multiplex PCR, and TCRdb's table has in-frame clones only and misses some. The top ten hold under 5.5% of the sample, which has fewer than 60,000 clones, about two thirds seen once. Trimming cost V 7 bases and J 1 base, with 10 bases left between them. There are 13 residues in the CDR3. Germline loops: CDR1 SNHLY, CDR2 FYNNEI.

The sequence derives from a man aged 40-49 years with glioma. Some clones in this sample may be carry-over from other donors' samples. The sequences come from peripheral blood mononuclear cells (PBMCs), collected from a glioma patient whose treatment included an IDH1 peptide vaccine. The V and J genes are TRBV2 and TRBJ1-1; D unresolved. The CDR3, as DNA: TGTGCCAGCAACGTGAGAAGGAACACTGAAGCTTTCTTT. Its protein is CASNVRRNTEAFF.